These T cell receptor beta chains were read from a single sample in a study of T cell repertoires in ileal Crohn's disease. The assay was immunoSEQ multiplex PCR, and TCRdb's table has in-frame clones only and misses some. Of more than 3,500 clones listed, around three quarters are singletons. Sequenced: ileal tissue. These receptors all stem from an adult with Crohn's disease. The CDR3 runs from the conserved cysteine through the conserved F or W. The D gene is left open where the match is weak. Size tells how often a clone was seen (once, few, many) or the class of an expanded clone, and some rows leave it out.

V gene,D gene,clone size,J gene,CDR3 protein,CDR3 DNA
TRBV10-1,TRBD2,-,TRBJ2-3,CASSEGLRGDTDTQYF,TGCGCCAGCAGTGAGGGTCTCCGGGGGGACACAGATACGCAGTATTTT
TRBV7-2,-,-,TRBJ1-6,CASSLRQESSPLHF,TGTGCCAGCAGCCTTAGACAGGAAAGTTCACCCCTCCACTTT
TRBV6-1,TRBD1,-,TRBJ2-1,CASGTWTGGVNEQFF,TGTGCCAGCGGGACCTGGACAGGGGGCGTAAATGAGCAGTTCTTC
TRBV6-6,-,-,TRBJ1-6,CASSPQGSPLHF,TGTGCCAGCAGTCCCCAGGGATCACCCCTCCACTTT
TRBV5-4,TRBD2,-,TRBJ2-1,CASSLPASGLSYNEQFF,TGTGCCAGCAGTCTACCGGCTAGCGGGCTCTCCTACAATGAGCAGTTCTTC
TRBV19,-,-,TRBJ1-6,CASGQEGSLHF,TGTGCCAGTGGGCAGGAGGGATCCCTCCACTTT
TRBV7-2,-,-,TRBJ1-3,CASSVYRENTIYF,TGTGCCAGCAGCGTCTACAGGGAGAACACCATATATTTT
TRBV2,-,-,TRBJ1-1,CASSEIRGNTEAFF,TGTGCCAGCAGTGAAATCAGGGGGAACACTGAAGCTTTCTTT
TRBV11-3,TRBD1,few,TRBJ1-1,CASSSSGQGRSTEAFF,TGTGCCAGCAGCTCGTCGGGACAGGGTCGGAGCACTGAAGCTTTCTTT
TRBV5-6,TRBD2,-,TRBJ2-1,CASSDGTSGYNEQFF,TGTGCCAGCAGCGACGGGACTAGCGGTTACAATGAGCAGTTCTTC
TRBV6-5,-,-,TRBJ1-3,CASRRTESGGNTIYF,TGTGCCAGCAGGAGGACAGAGTCCGGTGGAAACACCATATATTTT
TRBV9,-,few,TRBJ1-2,CASSVGQDYGYTF,TGTGCCAGCAGCGTAGGGCAGGACTATGGCTACACCTTC
TRBV4-1,-,-,TRBJ2-7,CASSQEDYEQYF,TGCGCCAGCAGCCAAGAGGACTACGAGCAGTACTTC
TRBV5-6,-,once,TRBJ1-2,CASSLYGGSWYGYTF,TGTGCCAGCAGCTTGTACGGGGGGTCTTGGTATGGCTACACCTTC
TRBV11-2,TRBD1,-,TRBJ1-1,CASSSSDRGDTEAFF,TGTGCCAGCAGCTCGTCGGACAGGGGAGACACTGAAGCTTTCTTT
TRBV29-1,-,once,TRBJ2-5,CSVEDLQASGGTQYF,TGCAGCGTTGAAGATCTTCAGGCTTCCGGGGGGACCCAGTACTTC
TRBV5-1,TRBD2,-,TRBJ2-2,CASSAGLAGGSGELFF,TGCGCCAGCAGCGCGGGACTAGCGGGGGGGTCCGGGGAGCTGTTTTTT
TRBV13,TRBD1,few,TRBJ2-1,CASSTAGGYEQFF,TGTGCCAGCAGCACGGCAGGGGGCTATGAGCAGTTCTTC
TRBV7-8,-,-,TRBJ2-7,CASSSTGISTSGEQYF,TGTGCCAGCAGCTCAACCGGGATCTCGACATCGGGAGAGCAGTACTTC
TRBV28,TRBD1,-,TRBJ1-2,CASSHRGHNYGYTF,TGTGCCAGCAGTCACAGGGGCCATAACTATGGCTACACCTTC
TRBV5-4,-,-,TRBJ2-5,CASSLPKETQYF,TGTGCCAGCAGCTTGCCAAAAGAGACCCAGTACTTC
TRBV27,-,-,TRBJ1-1,CASSQLLGGYTEAFF,TGTGCCAGCAGTCAACTACTAGGAGGGTACACTGAAGCTTTCTTT
TRBV5-5,TRBD1,few,TRBJ2-3,CASSLQGGGSTDTQYF,TGTGCCAGCAGCTTACAGGGGGGAGGTAGCACAGATACGCAGTATTTT
TRBV5-6,-,-,TRBJ1-1,CASRQIQMNTEAFF,TGTGCCAGCAGACAGATCCAGATGAACACTGAAGCTTTCTTT
TRBV13,TRBD1,-,TRBJ1-6,CASSGDRGRSPLHF,TGTGCCAGCAGCGGGGACAGGGGTAGGTCACCCCTCCACTTT
TRBV29-1,-,once,TRBJ1-1,CSVRDRTEAFF,TGCAGCGTTCGCGACAGGACTGAAGCTTTCTTT
TRBV9,-,-,TRBJ1-1,CASTEGGRMNTEAFF,TGTGCCAGCACCGAGGGGGGGCGGATGAACACTGAAGCTTTCTTT
TRBV30,-,once,TRBJ1-2,CAWRTSVYGYTF,TGTGCCTGGAGGACTTCTGTTTATGGCTACACCTTC
TRBV30,-,-,TRBJ2-1,CAWSFALTSSYNEQFF,TGTGCCTGGAGCTTCGCTTTGACTTCCTCCTACAATGAGCAGTTCTTC
TRBV27,-,-,TRBJ2-4,CASREGANIQYF,TGTGCCAGCAGGGAGGGGGCGAACATTCAGTACTTC
TRBV7-2,-,-,TRBJ1-2,CASRPSQVSGYGYTF,TGTGCCAGCAGACCTTCCCAGGTGTCCGGCTATGGCTACACCTTC
TRBV7-2,-,few,TRBJ2-5,CASSFLTYQETQYF,TGTGCCAGCAGCTTCCTTACTTACCAAGAGACCCAGTACTTC
TRBV19,TRBD2,large,TRBJ2-3,CATNPGLGTDTQYF,TGTGCCACAAATCCGGGACTAGGGACAGATACGCAGTATTTT
TRBV11-2,-,-,TRBJ2-1,CASSTGLEQFF,TGTGCCAGCAGCACGGGACTGGAGCAGTTCTTC